This passage covers 2 T cell receptor beta chains from one sample sequenced in a study of cytomegalovirus exposure and HLA in healthy donors. The PCR made use of 60 Vbeta and 13 Jbeta primers. Assay used: immunoSEQ multiplex PCR; TCRdb lists only in-frame clones, some missing. The top ten clones hold 0.25% to 0.4% of a sample with about 200,000 clones, 70% to 90% of them seen once. What was sequenced was PBMCs. The receptors here all came from a woman under 40 in good health and CMV-seronegative.

The CDR3 DNA follows: TGTGCCAGCAGCCCTAGACTAGCTGGGTTCTACGAGCAGTACTTC. Amino acids: CASSPRLAGFYEQYF. The chain recombines TRBV9 with TRBJ2-5, with TRBD2 matching over 7 bases. The J call may be faulty, since TRBJ2-7 better matches the DNA end. Germline V CDR1 and CDR2: SGDLS, YYNGEE. The CDR3 loop spans 15 amino acids.

As concerns this clone: One junction end disagrees with the germline gene, perhaps due to a read error. The chain joins TRBV29-1 to TRBJ1-6, with 9 bases matching TRBD1. Germline V gives CDR1 SQVTM, CDR2 ANQGSEA. This CDR3 is built from 18 residues. The CDR3 loop is CSAVDRGLQSTYNSPLRF. The DNA for the CDR3 is TGCAGCGCTGTCGACAGGGGGTTACAGAGCACCTATAATTCACCCCTCCGCTTT.